This is a list of T cell receptor beta chains from one sample in a study of blood T cell repertoires in COVID-19. TCRdb's table, derived via immunoSEQ multiplex PCR, lists solely in-frame clones and lacks some. The repertoire holds about 190,000 clones, with roughly 84% as singletons. The sample taken for sequencing was peripheral blood. These receptors were obtained from a middle-aged woman who had recovered from COVID-19. Both conserved end residues are part of each CDR3. The D gene is left open where the match is weak. Clone size is stated in some rows and not others, as once, few, many or a class when expanded.

CDR3 length: 12
V gene: TRBV27
clone size: few
J gene: TRBJ1-6
D gene: .
CDR3 protein: CASSPINSPLHF
CDR3 DNA: TGTGCCAGCAGTCCCATTAATTCACCCCTCCACTTT

CDR3 length: 15
V gene: TRBV7-9
clone size: once
J gene: TRBJ1-3
D gene: .
CDR3 protein: CASSEDSFSGNTIYF
CDR3 DNA: TGTGCCAGCAGTGAGGACTCATTCTCTGGAAACACCATATATTTT

CDR3 length: 16
V gene: TRBV24-1
clone size: .
J gene: TRBJ2-1
D gene: TRBD1
CDR3 protein: CATSKNGQGAHNEQFF
CDR3 DNA: TGTGCCACCAGCAAAAACGGACAGGGGGCCCACAATGAGCAGTTCTTC

CDR3 length: 16
V gene: TRBV28
clone size: .
J gene: TRBJ2-2
D gene: TRBD2
CDR3 protein: CASSLLAGEDTGELFF
CDR3 DNA: TGTGCCAGCAGTTTACTAGCGGGGGAAGACACCGGGGAGCTGTTTTTT

CDR3 length: 12
V gene: TRBV9
clone size: once
J gene: TRBJ2-2
D gene: .
CDR3 protein: CASSVAGGELFF
CDR3 DNA: TGTGCCAGCAGCGTAGCGGGCGGGGAGCTGTTTTTT

CDR3 length: 14
V gene: TRBV30
clone size: .
J gene: TRBJ1-4
D gene: TRBD1
CDR3 protein: CAWSVQGMNEKLFF
CDR3 DNA: TGTGCCTGGAGTGTACAGGGGATGAATGAAAAACTGTTTTTT

CDR3 length: 16
V gene: TRBV30
clone size: few
J gene: TRBJ2-5
D gene: TRBD1
CDR3 protein: CAWSLDGQGARETQYF
CDR3 DNA: TGTGCCTGGAGTCTGGATGGGCAGGGGGCACGTGAGACCCAGTACTTC

CDR3 length: 12
V gene: TRBV18
clone size: .
J gene: TRBJ2-7
D gene: .
CDR3 protein: CASSPPSWEQYF
CDR3 DNA: TGTGCCAGCTCACCACCTAGCTGGGAGCAGTACTTC

CDR3 length: 15
V gene: TRBV15
clone size: .
J gene: TRBJ2-1
D gene: .
CDR3 protein: CATSRETTGAIEQFF
CDR3 DNA: TGTGCCACCAGCAGAGAAACGACTGGCGCGATAGAACAGTTCTTC

CDR3 length: 14
V gene: TRBV27
clone size: .
J gene: TRBJ1-2
D gene: .
CDR3 protein: CASSSTPVNYGYTF
CDR3 DNA: TGTGCCAGCAGTTCAACCCCGGTTAACTATGGCTACACCTTC

CDR3 length: 16
V gene: TRBV27
clone size: .
J gene: TRBJ2-7
D gene: TRBD2
CDR3 protein: CASSPGVGGSSYEQYF
CDR3 DNA: TGTGCCAGCAGCCCTGGGGTGGGGGGGAGCTCCTACGAGCAGTACTTC

CDR3 length: 14
V gene: TRBV3-1/TRBV3-2
clone size: .
J gene: TRBJ1-4
D gene: .
CDR3 protein: CASSSQGSNEKLFF
CDR3 DNA: TGTGCCAGCAGCTCACAGGGAAGTAATGAAAAACTGTTTTTT

CDR3 length: 14
V gene: TRBV6-2/TRBV6-3
clone size: .
J gene: TRBJ1-5
D gene: .
CDR3 protein: CASSYRVASQPQHF
CDR3 DNA: TGTGCCAGCAGTTACCGTGTCGCGAGTCAGCCCCAGCATTTT

CDR3 length: 15
V gene: TRBV5-1
clone size: .
J gene: TRBJ2-3
D gene: .
CDR3 protein: CASSQPRHATDTQYF
CDR3 DNA: TGCGCCAGCAGCCAACCTAGGCATGCCACAGATACGCAGTATTTT

CDR3 length: 17
V gene: TRBV5-4
clone size: .
J gene: TRBJ2-6
D gene: TRBD1
CDR3 protein: CASSLMWTGPGANVLTF
CDR3 DNA: TGTGCCAGCAGTCTTATGTGGACAGGGCCTGGGGCCAACGTCCTGACTTTC

CDR3 length: 13
V gene: TRBV3-1/TRBV3-2
clone size: .
J gene: TRBJ2-1
D gene: .
CDR3 protein: CASSQLPSAEQFF
CDR3 DNA: TGTGCCAGCAGCCAGCTACCGAGTGCTGAGCAGTTCTTC

CDR3 length: 15
V gene: TRBV18
clone size: .
J gene: TRBJ2-7
D gene: TRBD1
CDR3 protein: CASSPRTGGLAEQYF
CDR3 DNA: TGTGCCAGCTCACCCCGGACAGGGGGCCTGGCCGAGCAGTACTTC

CDR3 length: 15
V gene: TRBV29-1
clone size: .
J gene: TRBJ2-3
D gene: TRBD2
CDR3 protein: CSVGLGTSGTDTQYF
CDR3 DNA: TGCAGCGTTGGCCTGGGGACTAGTGGGACAGATACGCAGTATTTT

CDR3 length: 15
V gene: TRBV7-3
clone size: .
J gene: TRBJ2-1
D gene: .
CDR3 protein: CASSSGTSSYNEQFF
CDR3 DNA: TGTGCCAGCAGCTCTGGGACAAGCTCCTACAATGAGCAGTTCTTC

CDR3 length: 13
V gene: TRBV12-3/TRBV12-4
clone size: .
J gene: TRBJ2-1
D gene: TRBD1
CDR3 protein: CASSPWDRGLQFF
CDR3 DNA: TGTGCCAGCAGTCCGTGGGACAGGGGCTTACAGTTCTTC

CDR3 length: 17
V gene: TRBV7-2
clone size: .
J gene: TRBJ2-1
D gene: .
CDR3 protein: CASSLVGVTTGVNEQFF
CDR3 DNA: TGTGCCAGCAGCTTAGTAGGGGTGACTACGGGGGTCAATGAGCAGTTCTTC

CDR3 length: 15
V gene: TRBV19
clone size: once
J gene: TRBJ2-1
D gene: TRBD2
CDR3 protein: CASSLAGESLYEQFF
CDR3 DNA: TGTGCCAGTAGTCTAGCGGGAGAGTCCCTCTATGAGCAGTTCTTC

CDR3 length: 13
V gene: TRBV18
clone size: few
J gene: TRBJ2-3
D gene: .
CDR3 protein: CASSLGHQDTQYF
CDR3 DNA: TGTGCCAGCTCACTCGGACACCAAGATACGCAGTATTTT

CDR3 length: 15
V gene: TRBV19
clone size: .
J gene: TRBJ2-5
D gene: .
CDR3 protein: CASSIVGAVQETQYF
CDR3 DNA: TGTGCCAGTAGTATAGTGGGTGCGGTCCAAGAGACCCAGTACTTC

CDR3 length: 15
V gene: TRBV2
clone size: few
J gene: TRBJ1-3
D gene: .
CDR3 protein: CASKQQGSSGNTIYF
CDR3 DNA: TGTGCCAGCAAGCAACAGGGCAGCTCTGGAAACACCATATATTTT

CDR3 length: 15
V gene: TRBV11-2
clone size: .
J gene: TRBJ2-7
D gene: .
CDR3 protein: CASSLATGEAHEQYF
CDR3 DNA: TGTGCCAGCAGCTTAGCAACAGGGGAGGCTCACGAGCAGTACTTC

CDR3 length: 16
V gene: TRBV7-9
clone size: .
J gene: TRBJ2-5
D gene: TRBD1
CDR3 protein: CASSSGTGGRGETQYF
CDR3 DNA: TGTGCCAGCAGCTCCGGGACAGGGGGCCGGGGAGAGACCCAGTACTTC

CDR3 length: 15
V gene: TRBV7-2
clone size: .
J gene: TRBJ1-4
D gene: .
CDR3 protein: CASSSGATRNEKLFF
CDR3 DNA: TGTGCCAGCAGCTCAGGCGCCACCCGGAATGAAAAACTGTTTTTT

CDR3 length: 15
V gene: TRBV7-2
clone size: .
J gene: TRBJ1-2
D gene: .
CDR3 protein: CASSAQTGISYGYTF
CDR3 DNA: TGTGCCAGCAGCGCTCAAACAGGGATCTCATATGGCTACACCTTC

CDR3 length: 13
V gene: TRBV19
clone size: .
J gene: TRBJ2-7
D gene: TRBD1
CDR3 protein: CASSSDRTGEQYF
CDR3 DNA: TGTGCCAGCAGCTCGGACAGGACGGGCGAGCAGTACTTC

CDR3 length: 14
V gene: TRBV30
clone size: once
J gene: TRBJ2-2
D gene: TRBD2
CDR3 protein: CAWRLAGATGELFF
CDR3 DNA: TGTGCCTGGAGACTAGCGGGAGCCACCGGGGAGCTGTTTTTT